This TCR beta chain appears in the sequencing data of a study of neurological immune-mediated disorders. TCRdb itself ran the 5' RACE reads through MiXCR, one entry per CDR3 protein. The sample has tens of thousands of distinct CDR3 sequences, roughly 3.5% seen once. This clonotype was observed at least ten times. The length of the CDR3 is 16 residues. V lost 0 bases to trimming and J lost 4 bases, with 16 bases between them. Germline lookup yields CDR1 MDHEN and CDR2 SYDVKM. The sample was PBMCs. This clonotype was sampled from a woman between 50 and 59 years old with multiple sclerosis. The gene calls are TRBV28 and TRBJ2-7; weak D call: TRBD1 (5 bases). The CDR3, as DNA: TGTGCCAGCAGTTTATGGGGTAGCTCAGGGCTTTACGAGCAGTACTTC. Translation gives CASSLWGSSGLYEQYF.